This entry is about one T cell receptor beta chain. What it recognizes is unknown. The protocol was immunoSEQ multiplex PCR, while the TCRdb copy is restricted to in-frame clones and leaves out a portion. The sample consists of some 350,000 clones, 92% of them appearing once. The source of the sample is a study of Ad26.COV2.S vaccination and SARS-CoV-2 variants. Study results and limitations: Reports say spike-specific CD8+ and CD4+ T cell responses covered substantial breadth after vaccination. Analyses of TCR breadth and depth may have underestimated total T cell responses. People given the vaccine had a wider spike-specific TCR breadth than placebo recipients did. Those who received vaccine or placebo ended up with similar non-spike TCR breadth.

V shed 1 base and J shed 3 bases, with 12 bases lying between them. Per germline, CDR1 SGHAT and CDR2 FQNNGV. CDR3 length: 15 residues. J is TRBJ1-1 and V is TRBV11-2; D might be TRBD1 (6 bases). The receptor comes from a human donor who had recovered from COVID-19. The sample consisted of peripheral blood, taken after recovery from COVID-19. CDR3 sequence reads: CASSLGATGHTEAFF. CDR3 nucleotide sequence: TGTGCCAGCAGCTTAGGGGCAACAGGGCACACTGAAGCTTTCTTT.